The present entry profiles one T cell receptor (beta chain) with its context. The source of the sample is a study of blood T cell repertoires in COVID-19. The wider study: Sample material is recorded as cDNA or gDNA derived from T cells, B-cell-depleted T cells, or PBMCs.

As processed by the authors: Counts of nucleated cells, estimated from reference gene primer amplification, were obtained. Sequencing was performed with immunoSEQ multiplex PCR; in TCRdb, only in-frame clones are kept and a portion is missing. That table furnishes V, J and clone size, whereas the DNA furnished D and trimming. The sample contains 55,000 to 75,000 clones, 84% of which appear only once. V dropped 0 bases and J dropped 7; count of bases not matched to a gene: 0. This CDR3 has 13 residues. Germline V lookup: CDR1 SGDLS, CDR2 YYNGEE. A Seattle source enrolled patients during active infection and followed them longitudinally.

V usage is TRBV9 and J usage is TRBJ2-1; 8 bases agree with TRBD2. Sequenced input: peripheral blood. The receptor was isolated from a man older than 75 with COVID-19, enrolled during active disease. CDR3 residues: CASSVVAGNEQFF. CDR3 bases: TGTGCCAGCAGCGTAGTAGCGGGGAATGAGCAGTTCTTC.